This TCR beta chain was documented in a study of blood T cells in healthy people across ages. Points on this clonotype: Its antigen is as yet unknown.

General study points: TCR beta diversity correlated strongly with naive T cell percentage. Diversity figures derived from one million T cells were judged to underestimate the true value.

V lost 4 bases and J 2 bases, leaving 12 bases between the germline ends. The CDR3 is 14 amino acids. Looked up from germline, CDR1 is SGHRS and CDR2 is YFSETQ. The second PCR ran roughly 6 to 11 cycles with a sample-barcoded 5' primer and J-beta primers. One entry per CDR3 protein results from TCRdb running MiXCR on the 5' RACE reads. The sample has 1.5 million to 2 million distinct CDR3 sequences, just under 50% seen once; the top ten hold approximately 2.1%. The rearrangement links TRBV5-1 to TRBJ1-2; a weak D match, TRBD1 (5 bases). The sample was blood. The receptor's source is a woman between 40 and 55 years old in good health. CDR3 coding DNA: TGCGCCAGCAGCCGGGACGGACCCAACTATGGCTACACCTTC. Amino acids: CASSRDGPNYGYTF.